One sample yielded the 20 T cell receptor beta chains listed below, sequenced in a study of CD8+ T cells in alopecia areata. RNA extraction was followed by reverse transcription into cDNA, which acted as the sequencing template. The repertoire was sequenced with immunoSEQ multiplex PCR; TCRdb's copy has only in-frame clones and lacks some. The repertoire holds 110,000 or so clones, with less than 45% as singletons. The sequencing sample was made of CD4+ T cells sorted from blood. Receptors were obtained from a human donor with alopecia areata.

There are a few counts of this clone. The CDR3, as DNA: TGTGCCATCAGTGGATCCGGGACAGGGGTGAATGAGCAGTTCTTC. It specifies CAISGSGTGVNEQFF. The chain combines TRBV10-3 with TRBJ2-1; 10 bases align to TRBD1. This CDR3 region has 15 residues. CDR1 is ENHRY and CDR2 is SYGVKD in the germline V gene. V lost 4 bases, J lost 7 bases, and 7 bases stayed unmatched.

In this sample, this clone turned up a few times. The CDR3 DNA is TGCAGCGCAAAGACAGGGGGAGGAAACACCATATATTTT. The encoded protein is CSAKTGGGNTIYF. V usage is TRBV29-1 and J usage is TRBJ1-3; TRBD1 matches 9 bases. Per the germline V gene, CDR1 is SQVTM and CDR2 is ANQGSEA. V lost 7 bases to trimming and J lost 4 bases; unmatched junction nucleotides: 5. CDR3 length: 13 residues.

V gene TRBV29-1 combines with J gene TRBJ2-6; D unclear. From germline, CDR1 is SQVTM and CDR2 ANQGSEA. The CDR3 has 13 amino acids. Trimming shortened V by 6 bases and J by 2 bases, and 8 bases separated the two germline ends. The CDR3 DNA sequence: TGCAGCGTCTTCTCCACTGGGGCCAACGTCCTGACTTTC. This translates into CSVFSTGANVLTF.

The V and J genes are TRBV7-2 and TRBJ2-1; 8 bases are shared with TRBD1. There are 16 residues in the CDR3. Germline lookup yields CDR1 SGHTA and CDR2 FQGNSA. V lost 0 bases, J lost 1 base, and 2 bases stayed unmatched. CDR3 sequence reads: CASSLAGTGSYNEQFF. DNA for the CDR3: TGTGCCAGCAGCTTAGCCGGGACAGGTTCCTACAATGAGCAGTTCTTC.

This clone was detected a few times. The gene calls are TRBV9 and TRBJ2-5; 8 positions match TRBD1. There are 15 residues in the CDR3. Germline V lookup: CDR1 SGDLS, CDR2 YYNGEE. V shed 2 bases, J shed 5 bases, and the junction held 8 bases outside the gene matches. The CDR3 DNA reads TGTGCCAGCAGCGTCTACCAGGGGGCTCGGGAGACCCAGTACTTC. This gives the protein CASSVYQGARETQYF.

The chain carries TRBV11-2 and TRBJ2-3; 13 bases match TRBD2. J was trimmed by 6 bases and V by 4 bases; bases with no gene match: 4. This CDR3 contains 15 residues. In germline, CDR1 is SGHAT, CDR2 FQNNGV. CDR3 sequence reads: CASSWTSGGRDTQYF. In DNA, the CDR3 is TGTGCCAGCAGCTGGACTAGCGGGGGTCGGGATACGCAGTATTTT. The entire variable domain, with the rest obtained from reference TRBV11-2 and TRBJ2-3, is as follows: EAGVAQSPRYKIIEKRQSVAFWCNPISGHATLYWYQQILGQGPKLLIQFQNNGVVDDSQLPKDRFSAERLKGVDSTLKIQPAKLEDSAVYLCASSWTSGGRDTQYFGPGTRLTVL.

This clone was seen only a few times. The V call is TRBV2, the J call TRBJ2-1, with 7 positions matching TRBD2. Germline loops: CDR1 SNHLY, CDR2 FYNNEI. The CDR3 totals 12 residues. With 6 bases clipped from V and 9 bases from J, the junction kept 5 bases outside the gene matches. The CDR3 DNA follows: TGTGCCAGCAGGAGGGAGGGTCGTGAGCAGTTCTTC. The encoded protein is CASRREGREQFF.

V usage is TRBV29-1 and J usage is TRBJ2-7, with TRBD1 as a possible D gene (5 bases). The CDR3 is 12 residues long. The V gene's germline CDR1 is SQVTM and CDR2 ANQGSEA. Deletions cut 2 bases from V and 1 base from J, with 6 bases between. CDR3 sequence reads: CSVENRSYEQYF. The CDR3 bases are TGCAGCGTTGAAAACAGGTCCTACGAGCAGTACTTC.

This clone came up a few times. CDR3 in DNA: TGCAGCGTTGAGAGTAGAGCAGGGGGGTCCGCTGAAGCTTTCTTT. As protein: CSVESRAGGSAEAFF. The chain couples TRBV29-1 to TRBJ1-1, with 7 bases identical to TRBD1. V was pared by 3 bases and J by 6 bases, with 13 bases of the junction left unmatched. Germline-derived CDR1 and CDR2 are SQVTM and ANQGSEA. The CDR3 totals 15 residues.

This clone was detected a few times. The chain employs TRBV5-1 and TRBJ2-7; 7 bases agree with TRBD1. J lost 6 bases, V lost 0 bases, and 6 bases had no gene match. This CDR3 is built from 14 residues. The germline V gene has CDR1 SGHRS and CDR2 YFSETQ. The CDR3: CASSLGRGNGEQYF. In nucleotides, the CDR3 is TGCGCCAGCAGCTTGGGCAGGGGGAATGGCGAGCAGTACTTC.

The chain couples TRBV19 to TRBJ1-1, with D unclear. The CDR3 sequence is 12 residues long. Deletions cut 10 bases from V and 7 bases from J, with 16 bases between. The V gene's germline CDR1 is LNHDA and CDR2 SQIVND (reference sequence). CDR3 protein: CATKQSRGEAFF. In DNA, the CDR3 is TGTGCCACCAAGCAAAGTAGAGGTGAAGCTTTCTTT. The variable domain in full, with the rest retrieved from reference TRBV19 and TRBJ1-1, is DGGITQSPKYLFRKEGQNVTLSCEQNLNHDAMYWYRQDPGQGLRLIYYSQIVNDFQKGDIAEGYSVSREKKESFPLTVTSAQKNPTAFYLCATKQSRGEAFFGQGTRLTVV.

The CDR3 bases are TGTGCCAGCAGCCGGACAGGGATTCCGTACGAGCAGTACTTC. Its translation is CASSRTGIPYEQYF. The chain uses TRBV11-2 and TRBJ2-7; TRBD1 matches at 8 bases. The CDR3 extends over 14 amino acids. From germline, CDR1 is SGHAT and CDR2 FQNNGV. With 5 bases clipped from V and 4 bases from J, the junction kept 7 bases outside the gene matches.

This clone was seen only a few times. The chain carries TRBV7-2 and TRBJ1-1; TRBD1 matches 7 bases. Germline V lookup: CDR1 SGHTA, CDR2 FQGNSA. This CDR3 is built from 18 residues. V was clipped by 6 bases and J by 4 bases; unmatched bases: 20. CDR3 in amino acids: CASRRSPTGFNLGTEAFF. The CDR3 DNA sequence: TGTGCCAGCAGGCGAAGCCCGACAGGGTTTAACTTGGGCACTGAAGCTTTCTTT.

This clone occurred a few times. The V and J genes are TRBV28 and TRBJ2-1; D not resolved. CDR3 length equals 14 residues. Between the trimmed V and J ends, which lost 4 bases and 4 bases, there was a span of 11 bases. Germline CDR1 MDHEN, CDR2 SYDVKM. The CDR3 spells CASSSPLGYNEQFF. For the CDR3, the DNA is TGTGCCAGCAGTTCCCCCTTGGGGTACAATGAGCAGTTCTTC.

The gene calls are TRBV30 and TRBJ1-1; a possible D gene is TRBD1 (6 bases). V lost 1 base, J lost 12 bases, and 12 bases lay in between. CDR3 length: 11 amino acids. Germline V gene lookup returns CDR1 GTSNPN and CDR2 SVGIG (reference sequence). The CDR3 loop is CAWSGGGMTFF. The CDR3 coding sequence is TGTGCCTGGAGTGGAGGGGGGATGACTTTCTTT. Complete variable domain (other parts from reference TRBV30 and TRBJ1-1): SQTIHQWPATLVQPVGSPLSLECTVEGTSNPNLYWYRQAAGRGLQLLFYSVGIGQISSEVPQNLSASRPQDRQFILSSKKLLLSDSGFYLCAWSGGGMTFFGQGTRLTVV.

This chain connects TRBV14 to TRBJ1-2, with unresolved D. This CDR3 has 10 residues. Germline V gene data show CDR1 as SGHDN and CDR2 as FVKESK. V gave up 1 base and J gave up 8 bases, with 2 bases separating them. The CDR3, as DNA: TGTGCCAGCAGCCAAGTAGGCTACACCTTC. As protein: CASSQVGYTF.

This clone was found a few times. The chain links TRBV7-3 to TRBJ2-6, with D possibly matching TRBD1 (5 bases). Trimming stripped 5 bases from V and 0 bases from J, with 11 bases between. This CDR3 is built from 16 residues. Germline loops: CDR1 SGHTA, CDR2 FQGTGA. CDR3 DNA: TGTGCCAGCAGCACAGGATCCCTCTCTGGGGCCAACGTCCTGACTTTC. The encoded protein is CASSTGSLSGANVLTF.

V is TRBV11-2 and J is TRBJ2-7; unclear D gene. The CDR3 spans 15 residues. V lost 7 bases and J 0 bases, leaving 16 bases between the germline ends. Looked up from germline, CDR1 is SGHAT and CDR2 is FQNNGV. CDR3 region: CASTDLGARSYEQYF. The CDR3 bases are TGTGCCAGCACCGACCTTGGCGCCCGCTCCTACGAGCAGTACTTC.

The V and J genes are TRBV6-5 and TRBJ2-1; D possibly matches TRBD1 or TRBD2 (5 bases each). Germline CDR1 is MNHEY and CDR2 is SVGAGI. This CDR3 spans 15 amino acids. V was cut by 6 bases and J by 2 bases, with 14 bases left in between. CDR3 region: CASRDRDAAYNEQFF. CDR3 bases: TGTGCCAGCAGGGACCGGGACGCCGCCTACAATGAGCAGTTCTTC.

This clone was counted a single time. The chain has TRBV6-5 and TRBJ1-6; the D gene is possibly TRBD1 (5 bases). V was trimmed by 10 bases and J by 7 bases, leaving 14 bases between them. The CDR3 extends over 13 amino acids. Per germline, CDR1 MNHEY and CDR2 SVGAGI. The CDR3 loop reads CATKGRRNSPLHF. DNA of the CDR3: TGTGCCACCAAGGGGCGACGGAATTCACCCCTCCACTTT.